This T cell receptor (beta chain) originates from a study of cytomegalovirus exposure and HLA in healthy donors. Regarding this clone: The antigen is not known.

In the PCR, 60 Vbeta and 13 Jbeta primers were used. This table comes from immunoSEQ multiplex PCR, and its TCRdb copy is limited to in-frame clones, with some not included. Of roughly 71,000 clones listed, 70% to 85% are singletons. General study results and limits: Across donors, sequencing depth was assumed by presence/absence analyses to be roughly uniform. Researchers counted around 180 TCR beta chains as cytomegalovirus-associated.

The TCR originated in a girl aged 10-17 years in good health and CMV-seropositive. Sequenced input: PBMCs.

Here the CDR3 DNA reads TGTGCCAGCATTCGGACAGGGGATCCTCCCGGCTACACCTTC. This codes for CASIRTGDPPGYTF. The chain recombines TRBV6-6 with TRBJ1-2, with 9 bases fitting TRBD1. CDR3 size: 14 residues. Germline V gives CDR1 MNHNY, CDR2 SVGAGI (reference sequence). Unmatched junction bases numbered 11, after V lost 7 bases and J lost 8 bases.